These 30 T cell receptor beta chains were sequenced from one sample in a study of blood T cell repertoires in COVID-19. Clones were sequenced by immunoSEQ multiplex PCR, and TCRdb holds only the in-frame ones, with some missing. Of 250,000 to 300,000 clones listed, about 85% are singletons. What was sequenced was peripheral blood. The receptors derive from a man between 18 and 35 years old with active or convalescent COVID-19.

This chain connects TRBV5-1 to TRBJ2-6, with unresolved D. The V end was cut by 4 bases, the J end by 4 bases, with 15 bases between. The germline gives CDR1 SGHRS, CDR2 YFSETQ. The CDR3 length is 16 residues. DNA for the CDR3: TGCGCCAGCAGCGTCCTTCCGAGAGCCGGGGCCAACGTCCTGACTTTC. Protein product: CASSVLPRAGANVLTF.

V usage is TRBV14 and J usage is TRBJ1-1, with D perhaps TRBD1 (5 bases). The CDR3 is made up of 15 amino acids. V lost 3 bases and J 0 bases, leaving 11 bases between the germline ends. Germline CDR1 and CDR2: SGHDN and FVKESK. CDR3 amino acids: CASSQGSGMNTEAFF. Written as DNA, the CDR3 is TGTGCCAGCAGCCAGGGGTCAGGGATGAACACTGAAGCTTTCTTT.

The rearrangement uses TRBV5-4 and TRBJ2-5; a possible D gene is TRBD1 (5 bases). The length of the CDR3 is 14 residues. V shed 1 base and J shed 5 bases, with 12 bases lying between them. The germline CDR1 and CDR2 sequences are SGHNT and YYREEE (reference sequence). The CDR3 DNA reads as TGTGCCAGCAGCTTGTGGGGCAACTCGGAGACCCAGTACTTC. Translation: CASSLWGNSETQYF.

The chain uses TRBV29-1 and TRBJ2-3, with 8 bases fitting TRBD1. This CDR3 contains 14 residues. The germline CDR1 and CDR2 sequences are SQVTM and ANQGSEA. J gave up 4 bases and V 3 bases, and 6 bases lay outside the gene matches. CDR3 sequence: CSVETGAVADTQYF. CDR3 sequence (DNA): TGCAGCGTTGAGACAGGGGCGGTGGCAGATACGCAGTATTTT.

This clone appeared once. This chain joins TRBV30 and TRBJ2-1; 10 positions agree with TRBD2. The CDR3 runs 13 residues. J lost 11 bases, V lost 1 base, and 5 bases had no gene match. CDR1 GTSNPN and CDR2 SVGIG come from the germline V gene (reference sequence). CDR3 nucleotide sequence: TGTGCCTGGAGTGATGGGACTAGCGACAAGCAGTTCTTC. The encoded protein is CAWSDGTSDKQFF.

The CDR3 loop reads CASGPTGRAFF. The CDR3 coding sequence is TGTGCCAGCGGGCCCACAGGGCGGGCTTTCTTT. The J gene is TRBJ1-1, the V gene TRBV9, with a possible D match to TRBD1 (6 bases). The CDR3 length is 11 residues. The germline V gene encodes CDR1 SGDLS and CDR2 YYNGEE. V lost 7 bases and J lost 11, with 15 bases in between.

The chain has TRBV5-1 and TRBJ2-5; 10 bases are a match to TRBD2. The junction had 1 base not matched to a gene; V was cut back by 2 bases and J by 3 bases. This CDR3 comprises 14 residues. Germline values: CDR1 SGHRS, CDR2 YFSETQ. CDR3 bases: TGCGCCAGCAGCTTCGGACTAGCGGAAGAGACCCAGTACTTC. Protein: CASSFGLAEETQYF.

V usage is TRBV7-3 and J usage is TRBJ2-1, with 9 bases matching TRBD2. Germline V lookup: CDR1 SGHTA, CDR2 FQGTGA. The length of the CDR3 is 18 residues. J was trimmed by 8 bases and V by 2 bases; bases with no gene match: 16. CDR3 sequence: CASSLVPPIAGARDEQFF. The DNA for the CDR3 is TGTGCCAGCAGCTTAGTCCCCCCGATAGCGGGGGCTCGGGATGAGCAGTTCTTC. The full variable domain, completed using reference TRBV7-3 and TRBJ2-1, is GAGVSQTPSNKVTEKGKYVELRCDPISGHTALYWYRQSLGQGPEFLIYFQGTGAADDSGLPNDRFFAVRPEGSVSTLKIQRTERGDSAVYLCASSLVPPIAGARDEQFFGPGTRLTVL.

This sequence joins TRBV30 and TRBJ1-2; tentative D call: TRBD1 (6 bases). With 4 bases removed from V and 7 bases from J, the gap between germline ends came to 16 bases. The CDR3 covers 13 residues. Per the germline V gene, CDR1 is GTSNPN and CDR2 is SVGIG (reference sequence). CDR3 sequence (DNA): TGTGCCTGGAATCCTGGGGGGGCGGGTGGCTACACCTTC. Translating it yields CAWNPGGAGGYTF.

CDR3 sequence (DNA): TGTGCCAGCAGCTTAGGACTAGATGTGGGGCCTTACGAGCAGTACTTC. Encoded protein: CASSLGLDVGPYEQYF. This sequence joins TRBV7-9 and TRBJ2-7; possibly TRBD2 for D (6 bases). The CDR3 length is 16 residues. V lost 1 base and J 4 bases, leaving 17 bases between the germline ends. In germline, CDR1 is SEHNR, CDR2 FQNEAQ (reference sequence).

The chain is built from TRBV30 and TRBJ1-5; D is possibly TRBD1 (6 bases). Germline V gives CDR1 GTSNPN, CDR2 SVGIG (reference sequence). V was cut by 2 bases and J by 5 bases, with 10 bases left in between. This CDR3 comprises 13 residues. The CDR3 is CAWSLGAYQPQHF. Here the CDR3 DNA reads TGTGCCTGGAGTCTGGGGGCATATCAGCCCCAGCATTTT.

The V gene is TRBV10-3, the J gene TRBJ1-1; D not certain. From germline, CDR1 is ENHRY and CDR2 SYGVKD. This CDR3 region has 12 residues. Trimming stripped 2 bases from V and 10 bases from J, with 11 bases between. In nucleotides, the CDR3 is TGTGCCATCAGTGAGGATGGCTCCCGAGCTTTCTTT. As protein: CAISEDGSRAFF.

The chain uses TRBV6-5 and TRBJ2-7, with 8 bases aligning to TRBD2. V trimming: 6 bases; J trimming: 6 bases; junction bases outside the gene matches: 10. This CDR3 has 14 residues. Germline CDR1 MNHEY, CDR2 SVGAGI. CDR3 sequence: CASRITGLELEQYF. CDR3 bases: TGTGCCAGCAGGATAACGGGACTAGAGCTCGAGCAGTACTTC.

The rearrangement uses TRBV12-3 or TRBV12-4 and TRBJ2-5; D ambiguous. Trimming shortened V by 1 base and J by 3 bases, and 6 bases separated the two germline ends. The CDR3 contains 13 residues. The CDR3 spells CASSLGLEETQYF. DNA of the CDR3: TGTGCCAGCAGTTTAGGTCTAGAAGAGACCCAGTACTTC.

V gene TRBV6-2 or TRBV6-3 combines with J gene TRBJ1-2; 11 bases are shared with TRBD1. The CDR3 covers 14 residues. V trimming: 4 bases; J trimming: 4 bases; junction bases outside the gene matches: 2. From germline, CDR1 is MNHEY and CDR2 SVGEGT. CDR3 sequence reads: CASSWTGGGYGYTF. The CDR3 DNA is TGTGCCAGCAGTTGGACAGGGGGCGGCTATGGCTACACCTTC.

The V and J genes are TRBV6-5 and TRBJ2-1, with 9 bases fitting TRBD2. This CDR3 contains 16 residues. The V segment lost 2 bases and the J segment 9 bases; nucleotides outside the gene matches: 11. Germline V lookup: CDR1 MNHEY, CDR2 SVGAGI. The CDR3, as DNA: TGTGCCAGCAGTTACGGGTGCGGCGGGGGGGCGGGTGAGCAGTTCTTC. This translates into CASSYGCGGGAGEQFF.

The rearrangement uses TRBV19 and TRBJ1-5; 7 nucleotides match TRBD1. With 3 bases clipped from V and 6 bases from J, the junction kept 14 bases outside the gene matches. CDR1 is LNHDA and CDR2 is SQIVND in the germline V gene (reference sequence). There are 17 residues in the CDR3. CDR3 residues: CASSILPFDREGQPQHF. Written as DNA, the CDR3 is TGTGCCAGTAGTATCCTTCCCTTCGACAGGGAAGGTCAGCCCCAGCATTTT.

The chain combines TRBV13 with TRBJ1-1; D uncertain. The germline V and J ends were trimmed by 4 bases and 5 bases, with 8 bases remaining between them. Germline V gene lookup returns CDR1 PRHDT and CDR2 FYEKMQ (reference sequence). The CDR3 sequence is 12 residues long. Here the CDR3 reads CASSYDSTEAFF. CDR3 bases: TGTGCCAGCAGCTACGACTCGACTGAAGCTTTCTTT. The full variable domain, completed using reference TRBV13 and TRBJ1-1, is AAGVIQSPRHLIKEKRETATLKCYPIPRHDTVYWYQQGPGQDPQFLISFYEKMQSDKGSIPDRFSAQQFSDYHSELNMSSLELGDSALYFCASSYDSTEAFFGQGTRLTVV.

The V call is TRBV29-1, the J call TRBJ1-4; maybe TRBD1 (6 bases). The CDR3 covers 13 residues. V dropped 7 bases and J dropped 5 bases, with 14 bases sitting between them. Germline V gene sequence: CDR1 SQVTM, CDR2 ANQGSEA. CDR3 nucleotide sequence: TGCAGCGCGAGGGGAACAGGGAATGAAAAACTGTTTTTT. It yields the protein CSARGTGNEKLFF.

The CDR3 loop is CASSQRTLGDEQFF. In DNA, the CDR3 is TGTGCCAGCAGCCAACGTACTCTAGGGGATGAGCAGTTCTTC. The V gene is TRBV3-1 (or the pseudogene TRBV3-2), the J gene TRBJ2-1, with a possible D match to TRBD1 (5 bases). The V and J ends lost 2 bases and 8 bases respectively, with 13 bases between them. Germline CDR1 and CDR2: LGHDT and YNNKEL (reference sequence). The CDR3 totals 14 residues.

The chain uses TRBV5-1 and TRBJ2-2; 8 bases align to TRBD2. The CDR3 sequence is 20 residues long. Germline assignment: CDR1 SGHRS and CDR2 YFSETQ. V was clipped by 2 bases and J by 0 bases; unmatched bases: 15. The CDR3 protein is CASSFTPGGSTVANTGELFF. In nucleotides, the CDR3 is TGCGCCAGCAGCTTCACCCCGGGGGGGTCAACAGTCGCGAACACCGGGGAGCTGTTTTTT.

This sequence joins TRBV18 and TRBJ1-5; no definite D call. V lost 3 bases to trimming and J lost 3 bases, with 9 bases between them. This CDR3 has 14 residues. Germline V CDR1 and CDR2: KGHSH, LQKENI. The CDR3 here is CASSPTNTNQPQHF. CDR3 bases: TGTGCCAGCTCACCCACAAACACCAATCAGCCCCAGCATTTT.

The chain combines TRBV27 with TRBJ2-1; 8 bases map to TRBD1. CDR1 is MNHEY, CDR2 SMNVEV, per germline (reference sequence). CDR3 length equals 15 residues. The V and J ends lost 5 bases and 2 bases, in that order; junction bases with no gene match: 5. CDR3 DNA sequence: TGTGCCAGCAGTCCGACAGGGGACCCCTACAATGAGCAGTTCTTC. Translating gives CASSPTGDPYNEQFF.

The chain has TRBV28 and TRBJ1-5, with D possibly TRBD1 on 5 matching bases. With 2 bases removed from V and 7 bases from J, the gap between germline ends came to 18 bases. CDR3 size: 16 residues. Germline V CDR1 and CDR2: MDHEN, SYDVKM. CDR3 bases: TGTGCCAGCAGTTTACCAACCCAGGGAGGGCGGCAGCCCCAGCATTTT. As protein: CASSLPTQGGRQPQHF.

The chain couples TRBV19 to TRBJ1-3; 8 bases align to TRBD1. The CDR3 has 15 residues. CDR1 and CDR2 from the germline V gene are LNHDA and SQIVND (reference sequence). Trimming removed 11 bases from V and 0 bases from J; junction bases left unmatched: 9. The CDR3 sequence: CACLGQGLSGNTIYF. In DNA, the CDR3 is TGTGCCTGTTTAGGACAGGGCCTCTCTGGAAACACCATATATTTT.

The chain is built from TRBV10-3 and TRBJ1-1; the match to TRBD1 covers 11 bases. Per germline, CDR1 ENHRY and CDR2 SYGVKD. The CDR3 spans 15 residues. Germline trimming cut 11 bases from V and 0 bases from J; bases unmatched to any gene: 8. The CDR3 coding sequence is TGTGCCGCCCGGGACAGGGGGGGAATGAACACTGAAGCTTTCTTT. It encodes CAARDRGGMNTEAFF.

This sequence joins TRBV6-5 and TRBJ2-2; weak D call: TRBD2 (5 bases). The V gene's germline CDR1 is MNHEY and CDR2 SVGAGI. The CDR3 spans 15 residues. The V end was cut by 6 bases, the J end by 6 bases, with 17 bases between. CDR3 loop: CASSPRTASPGELFF. The CDR3 DNA is TGTGCCAGCAGCCCCCGGACTGCGTCACCCGGGGAGCTGTTTTTT.

This rearrangement joins TRBV7-2 to TRBJ2-3; D gene unclear. This CDR3 region has 16 residues. Germline values: CDR1 SGHTA, CDR2 FQGNSA. V was cut by 0 bases and J by 3 bases, with 13 bases left in between. CDR3 loop: CASSLAVELRTDTQYF. The CDR3 bases are TGTGCCAGCAGCTTAGCGGTTGAGCTAAGAACAGATACGCAGTATTTT.

The chain joins TRBV5-1 to TRBJ1-2; D is possibly TRBD1 (5 bases). The CDR3 loop spans 15 amino acids. V lost 0 bases and J lost 1, with 10 bases in between. Germline V gives CDR1 SGHRS, CDR2 YFSETQ. CDR3 bases: TGCGCCAGCAGCTTGGATGGGGGGAATAACTATGGCTACACCTTC. This translates into CASSLDGGNNYGYTF. The complete variable domain, with remaining parts taken from reference TRBV5-1 and TRBJ1-2, reads KAGVTQTPRYLIKTRGQQVTLSCSPISGHRSVSWYQQTPGQGLQFLFEYFSETQRNKGNFPGRFSGRQFSNSRSEMNVSTLELGDSALYLCASSLDGGNNYGYTFGSGTRLTVV.

The genes are TRBV7-9 and TRBJ1-2, with a tentative D call TRBD1 (6 bases). The ends were cut back, 4 bases at V and 0 bases at J, with 18 bases in the middle. The CDR3 consists of 17 residues. CDR1 is SEHNR and CDR2 is FQNEAQ in the germline V gene (reference sequence). CDR3: CASSSRTDRTPNYGYTF. CDR3 DNA sequence: TGTGCCAGCAGCTCAAGGACAGACAGGACCCCTAACTATGGCTACACCTTC.